This TCR beta chain was sequenced in a study of T-cell memory formation after mild COVID-19. Looking at the study overall: The TCR clusters were mostly specific to one donor. Study outcomes and limitations: Memory from before infection featured some responding clones, which suggests cross-reactive memory joined. Clones which contracted sat mainly in CM and EM if CD4+, and in EMRA if CD8+.

Germline-derived CDR1 and CDR2 are SGHNT and YENEEA. V gave up 0 bases and J gave up 3 bases, with 11 bases separating them. The CDR3 consists of 16 residues. 5'RACE primed at constant segments yielded TCR alpha and TCR beta cDNA libraries bearing sample barcodes and UMIs. TCRdb analysed the 5' RACE reads with MiXCR anew, one entry per CDR3 protein. This sample carries around 410,000 distinct CDR3 sequences, about 25% of them seen once, and the ten largest clones take 10% to 15%. This clonotype was detected a few times. Its antigen is unknown. The genes are TRBV11-3 and TRBJ2-2; D is perhaps TRBD1 (5 bases). The specimen sequenced was PBMCs or a T cell subset sorted from them (not recorded which). The receptor's source is an adult woman who had mild COVID-19 (a few samples of this study predate the infection). Cell type and time point are not known. The CDR3 loop reads CASSLELGLDTGELFF. The CDR3 DNA reads TGTGCCAGCAGCTTAGAGTTGGGGCTTGACACCGGGGAGCTGTTTTTT.